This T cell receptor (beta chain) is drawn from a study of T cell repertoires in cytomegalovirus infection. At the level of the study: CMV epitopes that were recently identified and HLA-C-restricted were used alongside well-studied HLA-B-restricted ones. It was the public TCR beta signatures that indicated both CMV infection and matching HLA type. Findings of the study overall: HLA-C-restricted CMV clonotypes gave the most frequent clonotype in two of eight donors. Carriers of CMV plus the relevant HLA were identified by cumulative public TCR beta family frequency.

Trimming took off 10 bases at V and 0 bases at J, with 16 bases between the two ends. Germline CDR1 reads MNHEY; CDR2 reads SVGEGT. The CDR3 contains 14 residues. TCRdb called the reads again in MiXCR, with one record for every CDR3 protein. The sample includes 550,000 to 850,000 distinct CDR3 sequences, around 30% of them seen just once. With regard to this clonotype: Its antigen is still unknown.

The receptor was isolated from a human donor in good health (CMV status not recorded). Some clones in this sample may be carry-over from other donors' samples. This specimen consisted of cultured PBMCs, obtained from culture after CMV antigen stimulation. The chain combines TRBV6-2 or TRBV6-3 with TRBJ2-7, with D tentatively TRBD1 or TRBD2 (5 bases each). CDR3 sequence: CATEGGHNSYEQYF. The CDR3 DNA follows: TGTGCCACCGAAGGAGGACACAACTCCTACGAGCAGTACTTC.